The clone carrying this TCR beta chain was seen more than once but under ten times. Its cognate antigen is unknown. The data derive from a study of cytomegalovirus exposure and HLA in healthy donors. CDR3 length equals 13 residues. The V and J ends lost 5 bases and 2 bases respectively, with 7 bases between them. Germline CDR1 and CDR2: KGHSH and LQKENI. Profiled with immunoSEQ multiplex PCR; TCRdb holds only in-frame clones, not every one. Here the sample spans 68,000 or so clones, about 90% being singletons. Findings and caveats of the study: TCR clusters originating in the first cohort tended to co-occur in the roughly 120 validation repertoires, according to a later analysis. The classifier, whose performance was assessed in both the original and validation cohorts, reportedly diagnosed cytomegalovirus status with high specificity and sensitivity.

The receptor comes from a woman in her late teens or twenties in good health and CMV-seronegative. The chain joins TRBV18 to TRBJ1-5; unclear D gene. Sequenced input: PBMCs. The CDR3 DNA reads TGTGCCAGCTCAGAGGAGGGCAATCAGCCCCAGCATTTT. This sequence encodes CASSEEGNQPQHF.